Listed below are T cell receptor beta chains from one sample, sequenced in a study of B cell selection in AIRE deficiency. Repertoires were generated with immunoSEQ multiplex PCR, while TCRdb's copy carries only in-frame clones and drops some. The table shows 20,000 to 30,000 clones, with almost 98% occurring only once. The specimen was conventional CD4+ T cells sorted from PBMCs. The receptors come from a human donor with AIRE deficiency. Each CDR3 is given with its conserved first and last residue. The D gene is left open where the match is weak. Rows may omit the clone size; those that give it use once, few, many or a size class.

DNA: TGCAGCGTTCGGCCGGGGGAAAAACTGTTTTTT; CDR3: CSVRPGEKLFF; J: TRBJ1-4; size: once; D: .; V: TRBV29-1
DNA: TGTGCCTGGAGTGCCCTGGATCTAGGGGAGCAGTACTTC; CDR3: CAWSALDLGEQYF; J: TRBJ2-7; size: .; D: .; V: TRBV30
DNA: TGTGCCACCGCCGGGACAGGCTTTTACGAGCAGTACTTC; CDR3: CATAGTGFYEQYF; J: TRBJ2-7; size: .; D: TRBD1; V: TRBV28
DNA: TGCGCCAGCAGTCAGGGACAGCAAGAGACCCAGTACTTC; CDR3: CASSQGQQETQYF; J: TRBJ2-5; size: .; D: TRBD1; V: TRBV5-1
DNA: TGTGCCAGCAGCGTAGAGGCGGGGGCCGGGGAGCTGTTTTTT; CDR3: CASSVEAGAGELFF; J: TRBJ2-2; size: .; D: TRBD2; V: TRBV9
DNA: TGTGCCAGCTCACCAGACAGATCATATGGCTACACCTTC; CDR3: CASSPDRSYGYTF; J: TRBJ1-2; size: .; D: .; V: TRBV18
DNA: TGTGCCAGCAGCCCCGATCGGGGCAGGGACAATGAGCAGTTCTTC; CDR3: CASSPDRGRDNEQFF; J: TRBJ2-1; size: .; D: .; V: TRBV7-7
DNA: TGTGCCAGCAAAGGGACAGGGGGCACTGAAGCTTTCTTT; CDR3: CASKGTGGTEAFF; J: TRBJ1-1; size: .; D: TRBD1; V: TRBV25-1
DNA: TGCAGCGCCCGGACAGGGTACCTCTCCGAGCAGTACTTC; CDR3: CSARTGYLSEQYF; J: TRBJ2-7; size: .; D: TRBD1; V: TRBV29-1
DNA: TGCGCCAGCAGCTCACCGGGACTAGCGGGAGGCGCCTACGAGCAGTACTTC; CDR3: CASSSPGLAGGAYEQYF; J: TRBJ2-7; size: .; D: TRBD2; V: TRBV5-1
DNA: TGCAGCGTTAAACAGGGGATGAACACTGAAGCTTTCTTT; CDR3: CSVKQGMNTEAFF; J: TRBJ1-1; size: .; D: TRBD1; V: TRBV29-1
DNA: TGCGCCAGCAGCCAAGAGGCGCGGGGCAGCACAGATACGCAGTATTTT; CDR3: CASSQEARGSTDTQYF; J: TRBJ2-3; size: .; D: .; V: TRBV4-3
DNA: TGTGCCAGCAGGGCGGGGGTTTCCATAGCCAAAAACATTCAGTACTTC; CDR3: CASRAGVSIAKNIQYF; J: TRBJ2-4; size: .; D: TRBD2; V: TRBV27
DNA: TGTGCCAGTAGTACCGACAGGGGCGCGGCCAAGACCCAGTACTTC; CDR3: CASSTDRGAAKTQYF; J: TRBJ2-5; size: .; D: TRBD1; V: TRBV19
DNA: TGTGCCAGCAGCCAAGACCGGCAGAGGAACACTGAAGCTTTCTTT; CDR3: CASSQDRQRNTEAFF; J: TRBJ1-1; size: .; D: .; V: TRBV4-2
DNA: TGTGCCAGCAGCCCAGCTAGCGTTCGCACAGATACGCAGTATTTT; CDR3: CASSPASVRTDTQYF; J: TRBJ2-3; size: .; D: .; V: TRBV7-2
DNA: TGTGCCAGCAGTTTAGGACAGATCTATGGCTACACCTTC; CDR3: CASSLGQIYGYTF; J: TRBJ1-2; size: .; D: .; V: TRBV28
DNA: TGTGCCAGCAGCTTGCCGGGGGCGCGCTCCTACAATGAGCAGTTCTTC; CDR3: CASSLPGARSYNEQFF; J: TRBJ2-1; size: .; D: .; V: TRBV7-2
DNA: TGTGCCAGCAGCTTAGCTAGTAACTCCTACGAGCAGTACTTC; CDR3: CASSLASNSYEQYF; J: TRBJ2-7; size: .; D: .; V: TRBV7-2
DNA: TGTGCCAGCAGCTCGGACAGGGGAGCTCAGCCCCAGCATTTT; CDR3: CASSSDRGAQPQHF; J: TRBJ1-5; size: .; D: TRBD1; V: TRBV7-2
DNA: TGTGCCAGCGGCCGGGACAGGGACTTGACAGATACGCAGTATTTT; CDR3: CASGRDRDLTDTQYF; J: TRBJ2-3; size: .; D: TRBD1; V: TRBV6-1
DNA: TGTGCCAGTAGTACGGCGGGAGGGCCACTCTACGAGCAGTACTTC; CDR3: CASSTAGGPLYEQYF; J: TRBJ2-7; size: .; D: TRBD2; V: TRBV19
DNA: TGTGCCAGCAGCTTAACACCGGGACCTACAGGTGAAGCTTTCTTT; CDR3: CASSLTPGPTGEAFF; J: TRBJ1-1; size: .; D: .; V: TRBV11-1
DNA: TGTGCCAGCAGGAACCCTAGCGGGAGAGGAGAGCAGTACTTC; CDR3: CASRNPSGRGEQYF; J: TRBJ2-7; size: .; D: TRBD2; V: TRBV6-1
DNA: TGTGCCAGCTCACCCGGCCGACAGTCCTATGGCTACACCTTC; CDR3: CASSPGRQSYGYTF; J: TRBJ1-2; size: .; D: .; V: TRBV18
DNA: TGTGGCCTCGGACAACCCTACGAGCAGTACTTC; CDR3: CGLGQPYEQYF; J: TRBJ2-7; size: .; D: .; V: TRBV6-5
DNA: TGTGCCAGCAGTTTGGTCGGCGGGGAGCTGTTTTTT; CDR3: CASSLVGGELFF; J: TRBJ2-2; size: .; D: .; V: TRBV28
DNA: TGTGCCAGCTCACGGATCGGAGCGCAAGAGACCCAGTACTTC; CDR3: CASSRIGAQETQYF; J: TRBJ2-5; size: once; D: .; V: TRBV18
DNA: TGTGCCAGCAGACTAGACAGTTACGAGCAGTACTTC; CDR3: CASRLDSYEQYF; J: TRBJ2-7; size: .; D: .; V: TRBV6-1
DNA: TGTGCCAGCAGCTTAGCGGCCAGTCTCGACGAGCAGTACTTC; CDR3: CASSLAASLDEQYF; J: TRBJ2-7; size: .; D: .; V: TRBV7-9
DNA: TGTGCCAGTAACCCAGACCGGGACAGAGATCAGCCCCAGCATTTT; CDR3: CASNPDRDRDQPQHF; J: TRBJ1-5; size: .; D: TRBD1; V: TRBV19
DNA: TGTGCCAGCAGTTTATGGTCGGGGACCCCCGGGCACACTGAAGCTTTCTTT; CDR3: CASSLWSGTPGHTEAFF; J: TRBJ1-1; size: .; D: .; V: TRBV28
DNA: TGCAGCGTTGCGGGAAGTAACTATGGCTACACCTTC; CDR3: CSVAGSNYGYTF; J: TRBJ1-2; size: .; D: .; V: TRBV29-1
DNA: TGTGCCAGCAGAAAGGGGCCTTCCAATGAGCAGTTCTTC; CDR3: CASRKGPSNEQFF; J: TRBJ2-1; size: .; D: .; V: TRBV6-4
DNA: TGTGCCAGCTCACCCACAGGGGCTACTCAGCCCCAGCATTTT; CDR3: CASSPTGATQPQHF; J: TRBJ1-5; size: .; D: TRBD1; V: TRBV18
DNA: TGTGCCAGCAGCGGGACAGGGGTCTTTAATTCACCCCTCCACTTT; CDR3: CASSGTGVFNSPLHF; J: TRBJ1-6; size: .; D: TRBD1; V: TRBV6-1
DNA: TGTGCCAGCAGCTTAGAGGCACAGGCCTATGGCTACACCTTC; CDR3: CASSLEAQAYGYTF; J: TRBJ1-2; size: few; D: .; V: TRBV7-9
DNA: TGCGCCAGCAGCCAAGATTGGGGCGCGAGAGGGTCTTTCACAGATACGCAGTATTTT; CDR3: CASSQDWGARGSFTDTQYF; J: TRBJ2-3; size: .; D: .; V: TRBV4-1
DNA: TGCGCCAGCAGCTTCTCATCCAGGGACTCTGGAAACACCATATATTTT; CDR3: CASSFSSRDSGNTIYF; J: TRBJ1-3; size: once; D: .; V: TRBV5-1
DNA: TGTGCCAGCAGCCCTATAGCGGTAGAGACCCAGTACTTC; CDR3: CASSPIAVETQYF; J: TRBJ2-5; size: .; D: .; V: TRBV11-2
DNA: TGTGCCAGCAGCCAAGGGGGTGTCACTGAAGCTTTCTTT; CDR3: CASSQGGVTEAFF; J: TRBJ1-1; size: .; D: .; V: TRBV9
DNA: TGTGCCAGCAGCTTAGACAGGGCGGCGACCCAGTACTTC; CDR3: CASSLDRAATQYF; J: TRBJ2-5; size: .; D: .; V: TRBV7-6
DNA: TGTGCCAGCAGTTCGGACACCCCCATCCACTTT; CDR3: CASSSDTPIHF; J: TRBJ1-6; size: few; D: .; V: TRBV28
DNA: TGTGCCAGCAGCTTAGCTCCGGTCACAGATACGCAGTATTTT; CDR3: CASSLAPVTDTQYF; J: TRBJ2-3; size: .; D: .; V: TRBV7-6
DNA: TGTGCCAGCAGTGCATTAACGACAGGGATTTACACTGAAGCTTTCTTT; CDR3: CASSALTTGIYTEAFF; J: TRBJ1-1; size: .; D: TRBD1; V: TRBV6-1
DNA: TGTGCCAGCAGCTTAGGGTCCCCGGGACTTTACAATGAGCAGTTCTTC; CDR3: CASSLGSPGLYNEQFF; J: TRBJ2-1; size: .; D: .; V: TRBV7-8
DNA: TGCGCCAGCAGCTTTGACACCAACACTGAAGCTTTCTTT; CDR3: CASSFDTNTEAFF; J: TRBJ1-1; size: .; D: .; V: TRBV5-1
DNA: TGTGCCAGTAGTAATAACAGGGGGTACGAGCAGTACTTC; CDR3: CASSNNRGYEQYF; J: TRBJ2-7; size: .; D: TRBD1; V: TRBV19
DNA: TGTGCCAGCAGCTTAAATTCCCGACAGTTCTATGGCTACACCTTC; CDR3: CASSLNSRQFYGYTF; J: TRBJ1-2; size: .; D: .; V: TRBV7-2
DNA: TGTGCCAGCACCAAATCTGGGACAGGGGGCAGGGATGAGCAGTTCTTC; CDR3: CASTKSGTGGRDEQFF; J: TRBJ2-1; size: .; D: TRBD1; V: TRBV28
DNA: TGTGCCAGCAGTGAAGGGATCTCTGGAAACACCATATATTTT; CDR3: CASSEGISGNTIYF; J: TRBJ1-3; size: .; D: .; V: TRBV28
DNA: TGTGCCAGTAGTATGGAAGGCCCTTTCAAATTATCTGGGGCCAACGTCCTGACTTTC; CDR3: CASSMEGPFKLSGANVLTF; J: TRBJ2-6; size: .; D: .; V: TRBV19
DNA: TGTGCCAGTTCCCCGGGAGTCGACGGGGAGCTGTTTTTT; CDR3: CASSPGVDGELFF; J: TRBJ2-2; size: .; D: .; V: TRBV6-9
DNA: TGCAGCGGGTGGAACACTGAAGCTTTCTTT; CDR3: CSGWNTEAFF; J: TRBJ1-1; size: .; D: .; V: TRBV29-1
DNA: TGTGCCATCAGTGAGTCGAGGGCCTACGAGCAGTACTTC; CDR3: CAISESRAYEQYF; J: TRBJ2-7; size: .; D: .; V: TRBV10-3
DNA: TGTGCCAGCAGTTACACCGACGGGAGAGACACCGGGGAGCTGTTTTTT; CDR3: CASSYTDGRDTGELFF; J: TRBJ2-2; size: .; D: .; V: TRBV6-5
DNA: TGTGCCAGCAGGGAGGACAGACAAGAGACCCAGTACTTC; CDR3: CASREDRQETQYF; J: TRBJ2-5; size: .; D: .; V: TRBV6-5
DNA: TGCGCCAGCGGACTCCCACTCCAGAGAGCCGCTGGAAACACCATATATTTT; CDR3: CASGLPLQRAAGNTIYF; J: TRBJ1-3; size: .; D: .; V: TRBV5-1
DNA: TGTGCCAGCAGCTTAGGTTTTCACTATGGCTACACCTTC; CDR3: CASSLGFHYGYTF; J: TRBJ1-2; size: .; D: .; V: TRBV7-9
DNA: TGTGCCAGCTCAGTTCAAGAGACCCAGTACTTC; CDR3: CASSVQETQYF; J: TRBJ2-5; size: .; D: .; V: TRBV18